A single sample gave rise to the 2 T cell receptor beta chains below, sequenced in a study of blood T cell repertoires in COVID-19 (dated by TCRdb to 2018 to 2020). The receptor library was made with the immunoSEQ multiplex PCR assay. TCRdb mirrors the immuneACCESS table, restricted to in-frame sequences. Some clones are absent from its copies; in checked studies, under half trace to an unresolved V gene, and the reason for the others is unknown. The sample table shows 250,000 to 400,000 clones, and around 90% are seen once. Of the sample, 1% falls within the top ten clones. Sequenced: peripheral blood. The receptor source for this set is a man aged 50-59 years with active or convalescent COVID-19.

The J gene is TRBJ1-1, the V gene TRBV19; D is unclear. Trimming removed 5 bases from V and 1 base from J, with 11 bases in between. The V gene's germline CDR1 is LNHDA and CDR2 SQIVND (reference sequence). CDR3 length equals 14 residues. DNA of the CDR3: TGTGCCAGTAGTGGATTCTCGGGGAACACTGAAGCTTTCTTT. Encoded protein: CASSGFSGNTEAFF.

CDR3 sequence: CSVEGPRTGFYNEQFF. The DNA of the CDR3 is TGCAGCGTTGAAGGCCCGCGAACGGGATTCTACAATGAGCAGTTCTTC. V is TRBV29-1 and J is TRBJ2-1, with D possibly being TRBD2 (5 bases). Germline CDR1 reads SQVTM; CDR2 reads ANQGSEA. The CDR3 length is 16 residues. With 1 base removed from V and 3 bases from J, the gap between germline ends came to 16 bases.